The 9 T cell receptor beta chains in this list originate from one sample, sequenced in a study of shared clonotypes between healthy human individuals. The assay was immunoSEQ multiplex PCR, and TCRdb's table has in-frame clones only and misses some. This table holds about a million clones, over 75% found once. Sample: memory CD4+ T cells sorted from blood. Subset denoted: CD45RA-negative fraction. The receptors shown here come from a man between 18 and 29 years old in good health.

This chain joins TRBV9 and TRBJ2-3; D possibly uses TRBD1 or TRBD2 (6 bases each). The CDR3 spans 15 residues. V dropped 0 bases and J dropped 2 bases, with 10 bases sitting between them. CDR1 is SGDLS, CDR2 YYNGEE, per germline. The CDR3 DNA is TGTGCCAGCAGCGTAGCGGGGGCGTACACAGATACGCAGTATTTT. Translating gives CASSVAGAYTDTQYF. Full variable domain (remainder filled in from reference TRBV9 and TRBJ2-3): DSGVTQTPKHLITATGQRVTLRCSPRSGDLSVYWYQQSLDQGLQFLIQYYNGEERAKGNILERFSAQQFPDLHSELNLSSLELGDSALYFCASSVAGAYTDTQYFGPGTRLTVL.

This clone turned up a few times. The chain carries TRBV28 and TRBJ2-1; D perhaps matches TRBD2 (8 bases). CDR3 length equals 15 residues. Deletions cut 10 bases from V and 3 bases from J, with 19 bases between. CDR1 is MDHEN and CDR2 is SYDVKM in the germline V gene. Here the CDR3 reads CAIRGGQLFYNEQFF. In nucleotides, the CDR3 is TGTGCCATCCGGGGGGGACAGTTGTTCTACAATGAGCAGTTCTTC.

This clone was counted ten times or more. The rearrangement uses TRBV2 and TRBJ1-5, with D hard to call. This CDR3 region has 14 residues. Germline V gives CDR1 SNHLY, CDR2 FYNNEI. Trimming pared 5 bases from V and 6 bases from J, leaving 14 bases between. The CDR3 sequence: CASSTSDGLQPQHF. The CDR3 DNA reads TGTGCCAGCAGTACCTCGGACGGTCTTCAGCCCCAGCATTTT. Full variable domain (remainder filled in from reference TRBV2 and TRBJ1-5): EPEVTQTPSHQVTQMGQEVILRCVPISNHLYFYWYRQILGQKVEFLVSFYNNEISEKSEIFDDQFSVERPDGSNFTLKIRSTKLEDSAMYFCASSTSDGLQPQHFGDGTRLSIL.

This chain joins TRBV6-5 and TRBJ1-6, with D uncertain. The CDR3 totals 16 residues. V lost 0 bases and J 7 bases, leaving 13 bases between the germline ends. Germline V CDR1 and CDR2: MNHEY, SVGAGI. CDR3 coding DNA: TGTGCCAGCAGTTACTCGATCGGGTCCGGGAATTCACCCCTCCACTTT. Amino acids: CASSYSIGSGNSPLHF.

In its sample, this clone was seen once. The chain joins TRBV6-5 to TRBJ2-3; D not certain. The CDR3 is made up of 15 amino acids. The V gene's germline CDR1 is MNHEY and CDR2 SVGAGI. V was trimmed by 5 bases and J by 2 bases, leaving 14 bases between them. The CDR3 reads CASSQSPGNTDTQYF. DNA for the CDR3: TGTGCCAGCAGTCAGTCCCCCGGTAACACAGATACGCAGTATTTT.

V is TRBV7-2 and J is TRBJ1-2; TRBD1 matches 10 bases. Trimming removed 4 bases from V and 5 bases from J; junction bases left unmatched: 7. Germline CDR1 and CDR2: SGHTA and FQGNSA. The CDR3 spans 15 residues. CDR3 sequence (DNA): TGTGCCAGCAGCTCGCGGGGGACAGGGGAGTATGGCTACACCTTC. It is translated as CASSSRGTGEYGYTF.

The chain's CDR3 is CASSPDRVSTDTQYF. The DNA of the CDR3 is TGTGCCAGCAGCCCGGACCGGGTAAGCACAGATACGCAGTATTTT. J is TRBJ2-3 and V is TRBV5-4; D unclear. V was trimmed by 4 bases and J by 0 bases, leaving 12 bases between them. The length of the CDR3 is 15 residues. Germline assignment: CDR1 SGHNT and CDR2 YYREEE (reference sequence).

The V call is TRBV9, the J call TRBJ2-3; the D is unclear. This CDR3 comprises 17 residues. Germline CDR1 reads SGDLS; CDR2 reads YYNGEE. Trimming removed 0 bases at V and 2 bases at J, with 16 bases between. The CDR3 region has the DNA TGTGCCAGCAGCGTAGCTGGGGTGGATCTCCCCACAGATACGCAGTATTTT. Protein sequence: CASSVAGVDLPTDTQYF.

On this clone itself: One base separates it from a far larger clone, so it is likely a read error. V gene TRBV7-9 combines with J gene TRBJ1-1; D is ambiguous. Deletions cut 2 bases from V and 5 bases from J, with 3 bases between. From germline, CDR1 is SEHNR and CDR2 FQNEAQ (reference sequence). The CDR3 has 11 residues. In DNA, the CDR3 is TGTGCCAGCAGCTTATTAACTGAAGCTTTCTTT. Protein product: CASSLLTEAFF.